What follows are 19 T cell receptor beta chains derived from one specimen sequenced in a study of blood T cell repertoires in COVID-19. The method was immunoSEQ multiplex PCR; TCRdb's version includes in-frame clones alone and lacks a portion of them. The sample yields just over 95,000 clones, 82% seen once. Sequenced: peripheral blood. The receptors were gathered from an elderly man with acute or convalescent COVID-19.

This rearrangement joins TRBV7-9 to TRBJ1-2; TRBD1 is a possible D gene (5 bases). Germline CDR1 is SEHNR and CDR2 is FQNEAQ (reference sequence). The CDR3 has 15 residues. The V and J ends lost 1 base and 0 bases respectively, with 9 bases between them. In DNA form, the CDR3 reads TGTGCCAGCAGCTTAGTAACAGGAGCTAACTATGGCTACACCTTC. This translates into CASSLVTGANYGYTF. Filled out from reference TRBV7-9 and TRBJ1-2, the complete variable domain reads DTGVSQNPRHKITKRGQNVTFRCDPISEHNRLYWYRQTLGQGPEFLTYFQNEAQLEKSRLLSDRFSAERPKGSFSTLEIQRTEQGDSAMYLCASSLVTGANYGYTFGSGTRLTVV.

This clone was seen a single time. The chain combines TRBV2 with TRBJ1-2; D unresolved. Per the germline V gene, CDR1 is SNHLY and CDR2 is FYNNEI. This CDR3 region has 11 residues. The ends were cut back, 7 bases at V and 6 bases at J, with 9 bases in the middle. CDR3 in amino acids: CASMAGHGYTF. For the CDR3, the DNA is TGTGCCAGCATGGCAGGCCATGGCTACACCTTC.

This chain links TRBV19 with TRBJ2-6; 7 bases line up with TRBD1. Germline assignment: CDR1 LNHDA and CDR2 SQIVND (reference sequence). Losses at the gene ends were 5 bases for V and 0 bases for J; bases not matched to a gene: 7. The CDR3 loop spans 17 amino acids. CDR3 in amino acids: CASSSTGAISGANVLTF. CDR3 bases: TGTGCCAGTAGTTCTACAGGGGCGATCTCTGGGGCCAACGTCCTGACTTTC.

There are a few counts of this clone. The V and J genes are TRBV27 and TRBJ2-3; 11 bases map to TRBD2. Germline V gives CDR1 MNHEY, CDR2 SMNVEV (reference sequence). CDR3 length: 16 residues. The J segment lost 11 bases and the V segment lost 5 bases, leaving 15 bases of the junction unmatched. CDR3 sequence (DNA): TGTGCCAGCAGTGGGACTAGCGGAGCCCGTGGGATTGAGCAGTATTTT. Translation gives CASSGTSGARGIEQYF.

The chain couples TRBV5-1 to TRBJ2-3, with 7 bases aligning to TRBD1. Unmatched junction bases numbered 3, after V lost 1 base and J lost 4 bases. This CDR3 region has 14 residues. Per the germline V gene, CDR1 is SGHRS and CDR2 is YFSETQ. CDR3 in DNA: TGCGCCAGCAGCTTGTGGCAGGGGGCAGATACGCAGTATTTT. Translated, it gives CASSLWQGADTQYF.

CDR3 sequence reads: CASSQATSGGDNEQFF. The CDR3 coding sequence is TGCGCCAGCAGCCAGGCGACTAGCGGGGGGGACAATGAGCAGTTCTTC. V gene TRBV4-3 combines with J gene TRBJ2-1, with TRBD2 identical over 14 bases. This CDR3 spans 16 amino acids. Trimming took 3 bases from V and 5 from J; bases not matched to a gene: 3. The germline CDR1 and CDR2 sequences are LGHNA and YSLEER.

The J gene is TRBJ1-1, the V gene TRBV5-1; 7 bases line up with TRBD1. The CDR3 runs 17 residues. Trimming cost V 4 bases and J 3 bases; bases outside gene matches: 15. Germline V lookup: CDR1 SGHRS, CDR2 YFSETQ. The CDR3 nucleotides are TGCGCCAGCAGCCTCGTCCCCGACAGGGATTTGTACACTGAAGCTTTCTTT. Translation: CASSLVPDRDLYTEAFF.

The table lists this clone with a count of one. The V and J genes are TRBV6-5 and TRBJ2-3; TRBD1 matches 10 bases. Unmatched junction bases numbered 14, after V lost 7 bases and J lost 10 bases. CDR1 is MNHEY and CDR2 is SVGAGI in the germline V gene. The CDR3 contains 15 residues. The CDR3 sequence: CASTEGGDRGGAQYF. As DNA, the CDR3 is TGTGCCAGCACCGAAGGGGGGGACAGGGGAGGAGCGCAGTATTTT.

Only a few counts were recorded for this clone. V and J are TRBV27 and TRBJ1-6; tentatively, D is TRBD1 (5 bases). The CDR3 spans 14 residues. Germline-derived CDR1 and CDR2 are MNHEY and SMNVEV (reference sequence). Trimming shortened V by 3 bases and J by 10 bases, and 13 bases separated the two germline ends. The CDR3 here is CASSFPGLGSPLHF. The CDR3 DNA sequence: TGTGCCAGCAGTTTCCCAGGGTTAGGGTCACCCCTCCACTTT.

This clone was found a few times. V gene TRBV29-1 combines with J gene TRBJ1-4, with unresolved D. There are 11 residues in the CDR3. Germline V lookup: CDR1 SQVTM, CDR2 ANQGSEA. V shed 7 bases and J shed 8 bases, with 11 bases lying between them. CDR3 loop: CSGQFGEKLFF. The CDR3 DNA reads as TGCAGCGGTCAGTTTGGCGAAAAACTGTTTTTT.

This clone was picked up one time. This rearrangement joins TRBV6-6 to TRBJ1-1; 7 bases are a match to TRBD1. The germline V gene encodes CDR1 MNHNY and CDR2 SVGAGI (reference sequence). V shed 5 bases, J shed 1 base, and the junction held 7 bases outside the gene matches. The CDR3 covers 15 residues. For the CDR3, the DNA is TGTGCCAGCAGTAGATCCGGGACAGCGAACACTGAAGCTTTCTTT. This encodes CASSRSGTANTEAFF.

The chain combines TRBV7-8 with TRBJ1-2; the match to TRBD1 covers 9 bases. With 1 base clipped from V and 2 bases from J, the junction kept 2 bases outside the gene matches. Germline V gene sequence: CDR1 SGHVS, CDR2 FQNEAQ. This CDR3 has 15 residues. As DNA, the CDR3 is TGTGCCAGCAGCTTAGAGGGGACAGGGAACTATGGCTACACCTTC. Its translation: CASSLEGTGNYGYTF.

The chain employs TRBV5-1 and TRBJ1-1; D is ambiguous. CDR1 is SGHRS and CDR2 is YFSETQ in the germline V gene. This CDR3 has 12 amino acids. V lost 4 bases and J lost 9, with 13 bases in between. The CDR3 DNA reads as TGCGCCAGCAGCGCGGGTGGAGAGAAAGCTTTCTTT. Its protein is CASSAGGEKAFF.

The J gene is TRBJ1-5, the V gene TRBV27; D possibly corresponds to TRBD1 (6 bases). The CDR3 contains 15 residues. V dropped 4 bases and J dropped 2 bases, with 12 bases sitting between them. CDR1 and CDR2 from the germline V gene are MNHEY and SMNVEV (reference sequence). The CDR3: CASSSTGMRNQPQHF. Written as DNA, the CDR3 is TGTGCCAGCAGTTCCACAGGGATGCGCAATCAGCCCCAGCATTTT.

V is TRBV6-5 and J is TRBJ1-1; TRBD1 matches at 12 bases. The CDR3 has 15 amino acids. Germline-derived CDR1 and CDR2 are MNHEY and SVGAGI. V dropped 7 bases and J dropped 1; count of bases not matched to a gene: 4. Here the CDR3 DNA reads TGTGCCAGCACCCGGGACAGGGGGCAGAACACTGAAGCTTTCTTT. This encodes CASTRDRGQNTEAFF.

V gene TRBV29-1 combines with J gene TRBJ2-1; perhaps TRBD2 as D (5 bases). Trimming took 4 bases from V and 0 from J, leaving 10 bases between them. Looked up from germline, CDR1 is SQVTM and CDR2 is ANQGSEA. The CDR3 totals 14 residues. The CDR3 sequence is CSVGSGSSYNEQFF. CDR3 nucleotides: TGCAGCGTTGGAAGCGGAAGCTCCTACAATGAGCAGTTCTTC.

The CDR3 spells CSVVWMQGNPEQYF. The CDR3, as DNA: TGCAGCGTTGTGTGGATGCAGGGGAATCCCGAGCAGTACTTC. This chain uses TRBV29-1 with TRBJ2-7, with D tentatively TRBD1 (6 bases). This CDR3 spans 14 amino acids. Germline V gives CDR1 SQVTM, CDR2 ANQGSEA. Trimming cost V 4 bases and J 6 bases, with 19 bases left between them.

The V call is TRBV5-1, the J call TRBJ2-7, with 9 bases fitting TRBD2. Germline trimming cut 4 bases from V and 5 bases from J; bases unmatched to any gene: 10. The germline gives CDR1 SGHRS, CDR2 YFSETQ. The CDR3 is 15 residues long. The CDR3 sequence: CASSRASSSGDEQYF. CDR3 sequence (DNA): TGCGCCAGCAGCAGGGCGTCGTCTAGCGGGGACGAGCAGTACTTC.

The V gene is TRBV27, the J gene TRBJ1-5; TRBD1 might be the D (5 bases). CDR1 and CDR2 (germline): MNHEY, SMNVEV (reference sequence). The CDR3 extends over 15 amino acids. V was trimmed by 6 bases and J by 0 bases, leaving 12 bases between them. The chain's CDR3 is CASRSGHFSNQPQHF. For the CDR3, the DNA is TGTGCCAGCAGGTCAGGACACTTTAGCAATCAGCCCCAGCATTTT.